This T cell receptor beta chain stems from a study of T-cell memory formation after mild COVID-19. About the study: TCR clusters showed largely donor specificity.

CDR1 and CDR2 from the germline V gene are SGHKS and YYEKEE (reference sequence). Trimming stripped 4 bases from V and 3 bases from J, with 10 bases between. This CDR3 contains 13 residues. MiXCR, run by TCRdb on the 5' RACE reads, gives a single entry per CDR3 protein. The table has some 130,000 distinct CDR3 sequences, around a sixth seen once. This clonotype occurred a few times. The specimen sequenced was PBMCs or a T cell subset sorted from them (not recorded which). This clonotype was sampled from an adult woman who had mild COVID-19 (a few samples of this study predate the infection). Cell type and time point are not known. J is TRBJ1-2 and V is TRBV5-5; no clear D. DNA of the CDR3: TGTGCCAGCAGCCGAGGAGGAGACTATGGCTACACCTTC. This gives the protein CASSRGGDYGYTF.